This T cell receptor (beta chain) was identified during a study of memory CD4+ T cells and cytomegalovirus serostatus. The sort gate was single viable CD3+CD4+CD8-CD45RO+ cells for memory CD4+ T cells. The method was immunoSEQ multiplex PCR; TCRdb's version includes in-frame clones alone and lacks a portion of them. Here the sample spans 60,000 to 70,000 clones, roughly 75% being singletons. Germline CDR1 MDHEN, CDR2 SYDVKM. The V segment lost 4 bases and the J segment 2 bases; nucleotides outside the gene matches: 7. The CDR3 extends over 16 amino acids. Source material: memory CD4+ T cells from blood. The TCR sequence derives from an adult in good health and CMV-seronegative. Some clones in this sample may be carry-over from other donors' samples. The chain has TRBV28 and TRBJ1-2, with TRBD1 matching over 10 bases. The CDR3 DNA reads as TGTGCCAGCAGTTCTCCCGGGACAGGGGCCAACTATGGCTACACCTTC. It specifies CASSSPGTGANYGYTF.